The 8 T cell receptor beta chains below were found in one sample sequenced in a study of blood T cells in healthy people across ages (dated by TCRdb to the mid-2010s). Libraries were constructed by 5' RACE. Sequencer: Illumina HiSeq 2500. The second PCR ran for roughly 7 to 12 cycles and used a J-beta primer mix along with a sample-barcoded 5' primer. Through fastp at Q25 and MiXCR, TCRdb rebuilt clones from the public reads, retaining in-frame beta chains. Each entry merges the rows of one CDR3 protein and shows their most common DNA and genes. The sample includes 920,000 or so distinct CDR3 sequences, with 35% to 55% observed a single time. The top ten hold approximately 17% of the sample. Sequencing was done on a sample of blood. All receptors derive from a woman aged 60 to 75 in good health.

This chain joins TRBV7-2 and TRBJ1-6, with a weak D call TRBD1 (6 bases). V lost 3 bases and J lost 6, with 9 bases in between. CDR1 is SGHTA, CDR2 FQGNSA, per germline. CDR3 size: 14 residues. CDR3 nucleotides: TGTGCCAGCAGCTTGGACAGCGCTAATTCACCCCTCCACTTT. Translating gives CASSLDSANSPLHF.

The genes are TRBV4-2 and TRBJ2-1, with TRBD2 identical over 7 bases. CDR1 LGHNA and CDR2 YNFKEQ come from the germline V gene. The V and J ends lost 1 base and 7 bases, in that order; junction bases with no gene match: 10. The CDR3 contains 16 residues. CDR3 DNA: TGTGCCAGCAGCCAAGGCCAAGGCGGGAGTATAAATGAGCAGTTCTTC. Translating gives CASSQGQGGSINEQFF.

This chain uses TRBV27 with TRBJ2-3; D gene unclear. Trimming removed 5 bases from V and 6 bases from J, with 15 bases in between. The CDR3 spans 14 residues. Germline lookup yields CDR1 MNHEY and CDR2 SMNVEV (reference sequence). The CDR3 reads CASSDRETLDTQYF. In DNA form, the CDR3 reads TGTGCCAGCAGTGATCGAGAGACGTTGGATACGCAGTATTTT.

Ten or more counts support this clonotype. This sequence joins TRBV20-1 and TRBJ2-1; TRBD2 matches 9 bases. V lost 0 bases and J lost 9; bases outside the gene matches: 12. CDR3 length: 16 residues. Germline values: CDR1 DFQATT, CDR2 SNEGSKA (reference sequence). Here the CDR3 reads CSARDHQRGDSGEQFF. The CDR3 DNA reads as TGCAGTGCTAGAGATCACCAGCGGGGGGATTCCGGTGAGCAGTTCTTC.

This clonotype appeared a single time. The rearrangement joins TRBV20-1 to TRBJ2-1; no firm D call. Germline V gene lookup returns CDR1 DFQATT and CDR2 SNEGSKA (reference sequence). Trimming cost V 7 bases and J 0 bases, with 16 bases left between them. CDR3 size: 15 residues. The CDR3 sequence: CSVAQQESSYNEQFF. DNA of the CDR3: TGCAGTGTTGCCCAGCAGGAGAGCTCCTACAATGAGCAGTTCTTC.

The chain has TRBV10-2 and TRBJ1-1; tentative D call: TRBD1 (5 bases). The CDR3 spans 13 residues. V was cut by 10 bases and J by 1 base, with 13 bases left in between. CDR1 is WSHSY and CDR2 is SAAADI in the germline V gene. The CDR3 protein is CATHGTQNTEAFF. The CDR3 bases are TGCGCCACCCACGGGACTCAGAACACTGAAGCTTTCTTT.

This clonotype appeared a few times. The CDR3 protein is CASSLLAAPGETQYF. CDR3 bases: TGCGCCAGCAGCTTGTTGGCAGCACCCGGGGAGACCCAGTACTTC. The chain is built from TRBV5-1 and TRBJ2-5; D remains unclear. CDR3 length equals 15 residues. Trimming took off 1 base at V and 5 bases at J, with 15 bases between the two ends. Germline V CDR1 and CDR2: SGHRS, YFSETQ.

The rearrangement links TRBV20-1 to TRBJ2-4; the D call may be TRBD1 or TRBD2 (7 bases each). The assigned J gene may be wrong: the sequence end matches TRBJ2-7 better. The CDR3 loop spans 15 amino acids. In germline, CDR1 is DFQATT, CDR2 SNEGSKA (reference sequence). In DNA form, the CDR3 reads TGCAGTGCCATCCCGCGGGCAGGGGGGGATTACGAGCAGTACTTC. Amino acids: CSAIPRAGGDYEQYF.